This is a list of T cell receptor beta chains from one sample in a study of cytomegalovirus exposure and HLA in healthy donors. Only in-frame clones appear in the TCRdb table, and some are missing; sequencing was by immunoSEQ multiplex PCR. The sample comprises 45,000 to 55,000 clones, about 50% of which are singletons, and 12% rests with the top ten. The specimen was PBMCs. The receptors originated from a human donor in good health. The conserved cysteine and the conserved F or W are not part of the CDR3 here. A D gene is named only where the DNA matches it firmly.

v_gene	j_gene	len	d_gene	CDR3aa
TRBV7-2	TRBJ1-1	11	NA	ASSPSGNTEAF
TRBV7-6	TRBJ1-5	13	TRBD1	ASSLGGQPYQPQH
TRBV7-2	TRBJ2-2	14	TRBD2	ASSLGGLADTGELF
TRBV10-3	TRBJ1-6	13	NA	AISEKGTEGQTLH
TRBV5-1	TRBJ1-1	12	NA	ASSWEQGAREAF
TRBV7-8	TRBJ2-7	10	NA	ASSSNSYEQY
TRBV4-1	TRBJ1-1	12	NA	ASSQDTGNTEAF
TRBV7-7	TRBJ2-5	13	NA	ASSPREQYQETQY
TRBV25-1	TRBJ1-3	12	TRBD1	ASTGTGTGNTIY
TRBV14	TRBJ1-2	14	NA	ASSQLRHPVNYGYT
TRBV27	TRBJ2-7	12	NA	ASSLGGNLYEQY
TRBV5-1	NA	9	NA	ASSLGYEQY
TRBV5-1	TRBJ2-1	14	TRBD2	ASSLGSSGGFGEQF
TRBV27	TRBJ2-2	12	NA	ASSEGGYTGELF
TRBV9	TRBJ2-3	14	NA	ASSVGSGHSTDTQY
TRBV4-1	TRBJ2-7	13	TRBD1	ASSLGQGGGYEQY
TRBV9	TRBJ2-7	13	TRBD1	ASSRGTGLTYEQY
TRBV6-5	TRBJ1-2	11	TRBD1	ASSRDRGRGYT
TRBV10-3	TRBJ2-3	16	NA	AISESPRGGDGADTQY
TRBV11-2	TRBJ2-5	15	TRBD2	ASRGRLAGALQETQY
TRBV9	TRBJ2-2	13	TRBD1	ASSPRTGFTGELF
TRBV27	TRBJ2-5	13	TRBD1	ASSPLRGREETQY
TRBV5-6	TRBJ1-2	12	NA	ASSRRGGAEGYT
TRBV29-1	TRBJ1-1	8	NA	SVGPIEAF
TRBV29-1	TRBJ1-2	10	NA	SVDTGWNGYT
TRBV19	TRBJ2-5	12	TRBD1	ASRWDRESETQY
TRBV7-2	TRBJ2-1	10	NA	ASSPVSLGQF
TRBV7-2	TRBJ2-3	14	TRBD2	ASSLEPRGGTDTQY
TRBV18	TRBJ2-1	14	NA	ASSPQTGSSYNEQF
TRBV4-1	TRBJ2-5	12	NA	ASSHTGFQETQY
TRBV19	TRBJ2-7	14	NA	ASRTPGAGEQDEQY
TRBV27	TRBJ1-2	10	NA	ASSSGRGGYT
TRBV6-6	TRBJ1-4	11	NA	ASSYPQVVKLF
TRBV19	TRBJ2-3	16	TRBD2	ASRPLAGGLISTDTQY
TRBV5-1	TRBJ1-4	13	NA	ASSLTGGGREKLF
TRBV30	TRBJ1-5	12	NA	AWTGGSSNQPQH
TRBV30	TRBJ2-3	13	TRBD2	AWSVQRGPRYTQY
TRBV23-1	TRBJ2-2	14	NA	ASSQSNWTDTRELF
TRBV5-5	TRBJ2-7	14	NA	ATNRLSRGSSYEQY
TRBV6-6	TRBJ2-1	12	TRBD2	ALGGAGGYNEQF
TRBV25-1	TRBJ2-1	16	TRBD1	ASTKGQGAYNSYNEQF
TRBV6-1	TRBJ2-7	13	NA	ASRRDLGVSYEQY
TRBV6-1	TRBJ1-5	14	NA	ASSEGPGPGNQPQH
TRBV4-1	TRBJ1-1	11	NA	ASSLHRDTEAF
TRBV14	TRBJ1-2	14	TRBD1	ASSQYWDREVIGYT
TRBV29-1	TRBJ2-7	12	NA	SVEGTPFSYEQY
TRBV7-9	TRBJ2-7	13	TRBD2	ASSPSGGVSYEQY
TRBV18	TRBJ1-5	12	NA	ASSSDRSNQPQH
TRBV6-5	TRBJ1-3	13	NA	ASSGTGRGGNTIY
TRBV18	TRBJ2-1	13	NA	ASSPLGQSYNEQF
TRBV2	TRBJ2-3	13	NA	ASSEVAVKTDTQY
TRBV4-2	TRBJ2-2	17	TRBD2	ASSRVSGTSGGNTGELF
TRBV6-5	TRBJ2-7	13	TRBD2	ASSWGTSGDYEQY